This T cell receptor (beta chain) was captured in a study of shared clonotypes between healthy human individuals. Study-level results: Expectations were that clonotype sharing among donors would be affected by sequencing depth. Few donors restricted represented genetic and exposure-history diversity.

Trimming removed 6 bases at V and 3 bases at J, with 15 bases between. Germline V CDR1 and CDR2: MNHNS, SASEGT. The CDR3 is made up of 14 amino acids. Assay execution took place at the deep level. Sequencing was performed with immunoSEQ multiplex PCR; in TCRdb, only in-frame clones are kept and a portion is missing. The sample contains about 490,000 clones, about 80% of which appear only once. A remark on this clone: Its antigen is still unknown.

Nashville, Tennessee was home to all donors, each a Caucasian adult. The sequencing input was PBMCs. The receptor's source is a woman in her forties in good health. Some clones in this sample may be carry-over from other donors' samples. The chain is built from TRBV6-1 and TRBJ2-7; D uncertain. The CDR3 loop is CASSRYSVYYEQYF. In DNA form, the CDR3 reads TGTGCCAGCAGCCGCTACTCTGTCTACTACGAGCAGTACTTC.